These T cell receptor beta chains were read from a single sample in a study of T cell responses to AZD1222 COVID-19 vaccine. Here immunoSEQ multiplex PCR was the method, and the copy in TCRdb shows in-frame clones only, minus some. Of around 150,000 clones detected, roughly nine tenths appear once; the ten largest clones hold around 4%. Sequenced here: peripheral blood, sampled on day 0 of MenACWY control vaccination. These receptors were collected from an adult in good health. Each CDR3 is given with its conserved first and last residue. D genes are given only for firm matches. Rows give clone size only sometimes, using once, few, many, or a class for an expanded clone.

v_gene: TRBV5-1; abundance: NA; len: 16; j_gene: TRBJ2-7; d_gene: TRBD1; CDR3nt: TGCGCCAGCAGCTCCAATGCCGGGACAGGGGACTACGAGCAGTACTTC; CDR3aa: CASSSNAGTGDYEQYF
v_gene: TRBV10-1; abundance: NA; len: 13; j_gene: TRBJ2-5; d_gene: NA; CDR3nt: TGCGCCAGCAGTCTTGGTCCCGAGGAGACCCAGTACTTC; CDR3aa: CASSLGPEETQYF
v_gene: TRBV7-2; abundance: NA; len: 15; j_gene: TRBJ2-7; d_gene: NA; CDR3nt: TGTGCCAGCAGCTTCAGACAGGGACTATCCTACGAGCAGTACTTC; CDR3aa: CASSFRQGLSYEQYF
v_gene: TRBV10-3; abundance: NA; len: 14; j_gene: TRBJ1-1; d_gene: NA; CDR3nt: TGTGCCAGCCCCGAACAAGACGGTTACACTGAAGCTTTCTTT; CDR3aa: CASPEQDGYTEAFF
v_gene: TRBV29-1; abundance: NA; len: 12; j_gene: TRBJ1-3; d_gene: NA; CDR3nt: TGCAGCGTTAGGGACCATCGGTACACCATATATTTT; CDR3aa: CSVRDHRYTIYF
v_gene: TRBV19; abundance: NA; len: 14; j_gene: TRBJ2-3; d_gene: NA; CDR3nt: TGTGCCAGTAGTATTAGACAGGAGGGAGATACGCAGTATTTT; CDR3aa: CASSIRQEGDTQYF
v_gene: TRBV6-5; abundance: NA; len: 13; j_gene: TRBJ2-5; d_gene: TRBD2; CDR3nt: TGTGCCAGCAGGCTAGCGGGAGGAGAGACCCAGTACTTC; CDR3aa: CASRLAGGETQYF
v_gene: TRBV21-1; abundance: NA; len: 14; j_gene: TRBJ1-2; d_gene: NA; CDR3nt: TGTGCCAGCAGCGGGCTGGGACAGGGCTATGGCTACACCTTC; CDR3aa: CASSGLGQGYGYTF
v_gene: TRBV5-4; abundance: NA; len: 15; j_gene: TRBJ2-3; d_gene: NA; CDR3nt: TGTGCCAGCAGCTTTCCAGGTTACGGCACAGATACGCAGTATTTT; CDR3aa: CASSFPGYGTDTQYF
v_gene: TRBV10-1; abundance: once; len: 13; j_gene: TRBJ2-2; d_gene: NA; CDR3nt: TGCGCCAGCGGGACTCCGAACACCGGGGAGCTGTTTTTT; CDR3aa: CASGTPNTGELFF
v_gene: TRBV3-1/TRBV3-2; abundance: NA; len: 15; j_gene: TRBJ1-2; d_gene: NA; CDR3nt: TGTGCCAGCAGCCAAGATGCGGCGACTAACTATGGCTACACCTTC; CDR3aa: CASSQDAATNYGYTF
v_gene: TRBV7-9; abundance: NA; len: 15; j_gene: TRBJ1-1; d_gene: NA; CDR3nt: TGTGCCAGCAGCTTAGGGACAAACAGACACACTGAAGCTTTCTTT; CDR3aa: CASSLGTNRHTEAFF
v_gene: TRBV5-1; abundance: once; len: 17; j_gene: TRBJ2-5; d_gene: NA; CDR3nt: TGCGCCAGCAGCCGCCTAAGGGAGACAGGAGGACACGAGACCCAGTACTTC; CDR3aa: CASSRLRETGGHETQYF